Described below is a single T cell receptor (beta chain) sequence and its context. Antigen specificity is unknown. Donors comprised only Caucasian adults living in Nashville, Tennessee. With 5 bases removed from V and 1 base from J, the gap between germline ends came to 9 bases. The CDR3 length is 14 residues. CDR1 and CDR2 from the germline V gene are MNHNS and SASEGT. This record comes from a study of shared clonotypes between healthy human individuals. Study at large: Every donor yielded three CD4 naive, three CD4 memory, two CD8 naive and one CD8 memory plate. Notes on the study in general: The study generally estimated greater richness for naive than memory subsets.

Sorted subsets were amplified in replicate PCRs using 200 to 250 ng DNA, 32,000 or so T cell genomes. The data were produced by immunoSEQ multiplex PCR, yet TCRdb's version contains in-frame clones alone and is incomplete. This table holds 2 million to 2.5 million clones, approximately 96% found once. Sequenced: naive CD4+ T cells sorted from blood. The sample's subset: CD45RA+ positively selected. This receptor was taken from a man between 18 and 35 years old in good health. This chain uses TRBV6-1 with TRBJ1-3; D perhaps matches TRBD1 (5 bases). The CDR3 DNA sequence: TGTGCCAGCAGTACAGGCCTATCTGGAAACACCATATATTTT. This codes for CASSTGLSGNTIYF.